This T cell receptor beta chain appears in the sequencing data of a study of beta chain features in type 1 diabetes. General study results and limits: Significant though moderate, a shortening of TCRB CDR3s appeared in all four CD4+ subsets of Type 1 diabetes patients.

The entirety of the isolated RNA underwent reverse transcription, so expressed TCRB transcripts were sequenced. Libraries were prepared by immunoSEQ multiplex PCR; TCRdb keeps only in-frame clonotypes and omits some of them. The sample carries 640,000 or so clones, over 10% recorded once. As for this clone: Its antigen is not known.

Purity (above 95%) was reached by all sorted populations. Germline V gene sequence: CDR1 SGHDN, CDR2 FVKESK. The junction had 6 bases not matched to a gene; V was cut back by 2 bases and J by 6 bases. The length of the CDR3 is 15 residues. The specimen sequenced was naive CD4+ T cells from blood. This clonotype originated in a man aged 18 to 35 with type 1 diabetes. V is TRBV14 and J is TRBJ2-1, with 8 bases lining up with TRBD2. The CDR3, as DNA: TGTGCCAGCAGCCAATTCGCGGGGGGACCCAATGAGCAGTTCTTC. Its translation is CASSQFAGGPNEQFF.